This T cell receptor (beta chain) was captured by sequencing in a study of neoadjuvant nivolumab and ipilimumab in lung cancer. Study context: Nivolumab 3 mg/kg was given days 1, 15 and 29, plus ipilimumab 1 mg/kg day 1 in combination.

Clones were sequenced by immunoSEQ multiplex PCR, and TCRdb holds only the in-frame ones, with some missing. The profile covers 40,000 to 60,000 clones, with more than 85% appearing a single time and approximately 3.5% taken by the ten largest. Study-wide results and limits: TCR receptors were sequenced in few samples. Higher pretherapy blood TCR richness went with higher resected-tumor richness. Only two of four nivolumab-treated tumors gained richness and clonality by surgery.

V was pared by 2 bases and J by 8 bases, with 12 bases between. CDR1 is MNHNS, CDR2 SASEGT, per germline. The CDR3 runs to 13 residues. Remarks on this clone: What it binds is unknown.

The sample was blood, taken before neoadjuvant nivolumab, alone or with ipilimumab. This clonotype was obtained from an adult with non-small cell lung cancer. Some clones in this sample may be carry-over from other donors' samples. The rearrangement joins TRBV6-1 to TRBJ1-2, with a tentative D call TRBD1 (5 bases). The CDR3 region is CASSEWGLLGYTF. DNA for the CDR3: TGTGCCAGCAGTGAATGGGGCCTATTAGGCTACACCTTC.